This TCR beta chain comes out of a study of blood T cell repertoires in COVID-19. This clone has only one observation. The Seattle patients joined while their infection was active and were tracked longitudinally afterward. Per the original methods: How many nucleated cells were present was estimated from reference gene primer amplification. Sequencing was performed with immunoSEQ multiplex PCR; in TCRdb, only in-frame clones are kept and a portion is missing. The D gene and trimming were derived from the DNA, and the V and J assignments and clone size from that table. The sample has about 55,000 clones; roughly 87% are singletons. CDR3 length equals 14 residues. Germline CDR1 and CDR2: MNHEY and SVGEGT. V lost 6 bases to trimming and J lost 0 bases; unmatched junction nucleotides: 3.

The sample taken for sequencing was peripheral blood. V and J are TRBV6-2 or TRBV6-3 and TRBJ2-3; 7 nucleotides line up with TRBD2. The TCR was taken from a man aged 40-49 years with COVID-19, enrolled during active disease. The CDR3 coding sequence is TGTGCCAGCAGCCAGGGACTAAGCACAGATACGCAGTATTTT. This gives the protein CASSQGLSTDTQYF.